One and the same sample provided the 21 T cell receptor beta chains below, sequenced in a study of T cell repertoires in cytomegalovirus infection. TCRdb re-called the reads with MiXCR, one entry per CDR3 protein. The table records roughly 49,000 distinct CDR3 sequences, roughly 22% of them present only once. Their antigens are not known. Material for sequencing was PBMCs, sequenced either directly or after in vitro stimulation (not recorded which). These receptors all come from a human donor in good health (CMV status not recorded). Some clones in this sample may be carry-over from other donors' samples.

Many counts were recorded for this clonotype. The V and J genes are TRBV6-4 and TRBJ2-1; D uncertain. The CDR3 sequence is 15 residues long. CDR1 MRHNA and CDR2 SNTAGT come from the germline V gene. Trimming shortened V by 6 bases and J by 3 bases, and 15 bases separated the two germline ends. CDR3 sequence reads: CASSEDLAGYNEQFF. In DNA form, the CDR3 reads TGTGCCAGCAGCGAGGATCTCGCAGGCTACAATGAGCAGTTCTTC.

This clonotype has just a few counts. The chain is built from TRBV5-6 and TRBJ2-1; perhaps D is TRBD1 or TRBD2 (5 bases each). This CDR3 is built from 15 residues. Germline loops: CDR1 SGHDT, CDR2 YYEEEE. V was shortened by 4 bases and J by 0 bases, with 11 bases between the two germline ends. The CDR3 region is CASSRDLSSYNEQFF. CDR3 nucleotides: TGTGCCAGCAGCCGGGACCTGAGCTCCTACAATGAGCAGTTCTTC.

The chain employs TRBV6-5 and TRBJ1-3, with D hard to call. This CDR3 is built from 14 residues. Looked up from germline, CDR1 is MNHEY and CDR2 is SVGAGI. V dropped 0 bases and J dropped 4 bases, with 7 bases sitting between them. The DNA for the CDR3 is TGTGCCAGCAGTTACTCCCCAGCAGGAAACACCATATATTTT. This codes for CASSYSPAGNTIYF.

This clonotype was seen repeatedly, ten times or more. This chain connects TRBV12-3 or TRBV12-4 to TRBJ2-3; D may be TRBD1 (6 bases). The CDR3 spans 12 residues. The V end lost 6 bases, the J end lost 7 bases, and 11 bases lay between the germline ends. Here the CDR3 DNA reads TGTGCCAGCAGCCCCGGGACAAATACGCAGTATTTT. As protein: CASSPGTNTQYF.

This clonotype was observed many times. The chain recombines TRBV12-3 or TRBV12-4 with TRBJ1-1, with D perhaps TRBD1 (5 bases). CDR3 size: 14 residues. V shed 3 bases and J shed 5 bases, with 13 bases lying between them. CDR3 protein: CASSFIQGSTEAFF. For the CDR3, the DNA is TGTGCCAGCAGTTTCATTCAGGGATCTACTGAAGCTTTCTTT.

The count of this clonotype is one. The chain is built from TRBV2 and TRBJ1-3; a weak D match, TRBD1 (5 bases). From germline, CDR1 is SNHLY and CDR2 FYNNEI. V was trimmed by 8 bases and J by 4 bases, leaving 15 bases between them. The CDR3 contains 14 residues. The CDR3 bases are TGTGCCAGCGAGACAGCCGTCGCGGGAAACACCATATATTTT. Amino acids: CASETAVAGNTIYF.

This clonotype was recorded many times. This chain uses TRBV11-2 with TRBJ2-5; D gene ambiguous. The CDR3 length is 14 residues. V lost 1 base and J 3 bases, leaving 9 bases between the germline ends. The germline CDR1 and CDR2 sequences are SGHAT and FQNNGV. Here the CDR3 reads CASSLVEAEETQYF. In DNA form, the CDR3 reads TGTGCCAGCAGCTTAGTTGAGGCAGAAGAGACCCAGTACTTC.

This clonotype was seen only a few times. CDR3 amino acids: CATSEGSQETQYF. As DNA, the CDR3 is TGTGCCACCAGCGAGGGATCTCAAGAGACCCAGTACTTC. The chain recombines TRBV15 with TRBJ2-5; TRBD2 might be the D (5 bases). This CDR3 has 13 amino acids. In germline, CDR1 is LNHNV, CDR2 YYDKDF (reference sequence). Trimming pared 5 bases from V and 2 bases from J, leaving 9 bases between.

This sequence joins TRBV28 and TRBJ2-3; TRBD2 is a possible D gene (6 bases). The CDR3 length is 14 residues. Looked up from germline, CDR1 is MDHEN and CDR2 is SYDVKM. The V gene lost 5 bases and the J gene lost 1 base, with 10 bases spanning the gap. The DNA for the CDR3 is TGTGCCAGCAGTCCATCTAGCGGCACAGATACGCAGTATTTT. Translated: CASSPSSGTDTQYF.

The rearrangement joins TRBV11-1 to TRBJ1-1; D remains unclear. V lost 0 bases to trimming and J lost 1 base, with 9 bases between them. From germline, CDR1 is SGHAT and CDR2 FQDESV (reference sequence). The CDR3 loop spans 15 amino acids. The CDR3 DNA sequence: TGTGCCAGCAGCTTAGCGTTCAGCCAGAACACTGAAGCTTTCTTT. It codes for CASSLAFSQNTEAFF. The whole variable domain, remainder taken from reference TRBV11-1 and TRBJ1-1, is EAEVAQSPRYKITEKSQAVAFWCDPISGHATLYWYRQILGQGPELLVQFQDESVVDDSQLPKDRFSAERLKGVDSTLKIQPAELGDSAMYLCASSLAFSQNTEAFFGQGTRLTVV.

This clonotype has at least ten counts. V usage is TRBV20-1 and J usage is TRBJ2-2, with TRBD2 matching 7 bases. The length of the CDR3 is 13 residues. J was trimmed by 8 bases and V by 2 bases; bases with no gene match: 5. Per germline, CDR1 DFQATT and CDR2 SNEGSKA (reference sequence). This chain's CDR3 is CSARLRDYGELFF. CDR3 DNA sequence: TGCAGTGCTAGACTACGGGACTATGGGGAGCTGTTTTTT.

The chain links TRBV4-1 to TRBJ2-3, with D perhaps being TRBD1 or TRBD2 (5 bases each). The CDR3 length is 15 residues. CDR1 MGHRA and CDR2 YSYEKL come from the germline V gene. Deletions cut 0 bases from V and 1 base from J, with 8 bases between. The CDR3 here is CASSQEVGGTDTQYF. The CDR3 DNA follows: TGCGCCAGCAGCCAAGAAGTGGGGGGCACAGATACGCAGTATTTT.

This clonotype occurred many times. The chain couples TRBV5-4 to TRBJ2-5, with D uncertain. V lost 4 bases and J 5 bases, leaving 12 bases between the germline ends. The CDR3 length is 13 residues. Germline V CDR1 and CDR2: SGHNT, YYREEE (reference sequence). CDR3 sequence reads: CASSTEAVETQYF. The CDR3 DNA reads TGTGCCAGCAGCACCGAAGCTGTGGAGACCCAGTACTTC. The full variable domain, completed using reference TRBV5-4 and TRBJ2-5, is ETGVTQSPTHLIKTRGQQVTLRCSSQSGHNTVSWYQQALGQGPQFIFQYYREEENGRGNFPPRFSGLQFPNYSSELNVNALELDDSALYLCASSTEAVETQYFGPGTRLLVL.

As to this clonotype: The conserved final phenylalanine or tryptophan is absent from the CDR3, which likely points to a read error. The V call is TRBV4-1, the J call TRBJ2-5; perhaps TRBD1 as D (6 bases). Germline lookup yields CDR1 MGHRA and CDR2 YSYEKL. The CDR3 loop spans 15 amino acids. The germline V and J ends were trimmed by 2 bases and 4 bases, with 14 bases remaining between them. The CDR3 region is CASSQSGVVSETQYY. CDR3 DNA: TGCGCCAGCAGCCAATCAGGGGTCGTGTCAGAGACCCAGTACTAC.

DNA of the CDR3: TGTGCCAGCAGCCTTGGGTGGGGCAGTAATCAGCCCCAGCATTTT. This encodes CASSLGWGSNQPQHF. This chain joins TRBV5-5 and TRBJ1-5, with D possibly matching TRBD1 (5 bases). The ends were cut back, 4 bases at V and 4 bases at J, with 15 bases in the middle. The length of the CDR3 is 15 residues. Looked up from germline, CDR1 is SGHKS and CDR2 is YYEKEE (reference sequence).

This clonotype showed up just once. This chain uses TRBV7-2 with TRBJ2-2; D gene unclear. Trimming took 0 bases from V and 1 from J, leaving 6 bases between them. CDR3 length equals 15 residues. Germline V lookup: CDR1 SGHTA, CDR2 FQGNSA. CDR3 protein: CASSLAGKNTGELFF. In nucleotides, the CDR3 is TGTGCCAGCAGCTTAGCGGGAAAGAACACCGGGGAGCTGTTTTTT. The variable domain in full, with the rest retrieved from reference TRBV7-2 and TRBJ2-2, is GAGVSQSPSNKVTEKGKDVELRCDPISGHTALYWYRQSLGQGLEFLIYFQGNSAPDKSGLPSDRFSAERTGGSVSTLTIQRTQQEDSAVYLCASSLAGKNTGELFFGEGSRLTVL.

This clonotype has a handful of counts. The CDR3 bases are TGTGCCACCAGCAGAAGTACAGGGTACCAAGAGACCCAGTACTTC. It specifies CATSRSTGYQETQYF. The rearrangement joins TRBV15 to TRBJ2-5; weak D call: TRBD1 (6 bases). Germline V gives CDR1 LNHNV, CDR2 YYDKDF (reference sequence). The CDR3 has 15 amino acids. Trimming shortened V by 2 bases and J by 0 bases, and 10 bases separated the two germline ends.

The V call is TRBV6-2 or TRBV6-3, the J call TRBJ1-2; possible D gene TRBD1, 6 bases. Germline V CDR1 and CDR2: MNHEY, SVGEGT. The CDR3 runs to 13 residues. Trimming removed 5 bases from V and 2 bases from J, with 9 bases in between. Here the CDR3 DNA reads TGTGCCAGCAGTCTACAGGGAAACTATGGCTACACCTTC. This translates into CASSLQGNYGYTF.

This clonotype was counted at least ten times. This chain joins TRBV7-9 and TRBJ2-7; D not certain. V shed 5 bases and J shed 1 base, with 12 bases lying between them. Germline V gene sequence: CDR1 SEHNR, CDR2 FQNEAQ (reference sequence). The CDR3 sequence is 14 residues long. The CDR3 loop reads CASSIRRDSYEQYF. CDR3 nucleotides: TGTGCCAGCAGCATCCGAAGAGATTCCTACGAGCAGTACTTC.

The chain carries TRBV20-1 and TRBJ1-1, with D hard to call. The length of the CDR3 is 11 residues. Germline-derived CDR1 and CDR2 are DFQATT and SNEGSKA (reference sequence). The ends were cut back, 6 bases at V and 7 bases at J, with 12 bases in the middle. For the CDR3, the DNA is TGCAGTGCCGAGAGAGAATATGAAGCTTTCTTT. Translation gives CSAEREYEAFF.

This clonotype has just a few counts. This chain joins TRBV6-1 and TRBJ2-1; TRBD2 agrees at 9 bases. With V trimmed by 7 bases and J by 3 bases, 7 bases remained unmatched. Germline V CDR1 and CDR2: MNHNS, SASEGT. The CDR3 sequence is 15 residues long. The CDR3 DNA reads as TGTGCCAGCATTGGAACAGCGGGGGGCTACAATGAGCAGTTCTTC. Protein sequence: CASIGTAGGYNEQFF.